This T cell receptor (beta chain) was sequenced in a study of cytomegalovirus exposure and HLA in healthy donors. Overall study results and limits: Investigators reported 150 to 200 TCR beta chains as tied to cytomegalovirus.

Primers included in the PCR were 60 Vbeta and 13 Jbeta primers. The data were produced by immunoSEQ multiplex PCR, yet TCRdb's version contains in-frame clones alone and is incomplete. The table lists 70,000 or so clones, with approximately 0.78% in the top ten. V gave up 5 bases and J gave up 4 bases; unmatched junction bases: 7. In germline, CDR1 is MGHDK, CDR2 SYGVNS. This CDR3 has 14 residues. A word on this clone: Its antigen is undetermined.

The sample was PBMCs. This clonotype was obtained from a boy under 18 in good health and CMV-seronegative. The rearrangement uses TRBV25-1 and TRBJ2-5; 7 bases align to TRBD2. The CDR3 loop reads CASSPGGIGETQYF. CDR3 DNA sequence: TGTGCCAGCAGTCCGGGAGGAATAGGAGAGACCCAGTACTTC. Together with reference TRBV25-1 and TRBJ2-5, the CDR3 gives the full variable domain: EADIYQTPRYLVIGTGKKITLECSQTMGHDKMYWYQQDPGMELHLIHYSYGVNSTEKGDLSSESTVSRIRTEHFPLTLESARPSHTSQYLCASSPGGIGETQYFGPGTRLLVL.